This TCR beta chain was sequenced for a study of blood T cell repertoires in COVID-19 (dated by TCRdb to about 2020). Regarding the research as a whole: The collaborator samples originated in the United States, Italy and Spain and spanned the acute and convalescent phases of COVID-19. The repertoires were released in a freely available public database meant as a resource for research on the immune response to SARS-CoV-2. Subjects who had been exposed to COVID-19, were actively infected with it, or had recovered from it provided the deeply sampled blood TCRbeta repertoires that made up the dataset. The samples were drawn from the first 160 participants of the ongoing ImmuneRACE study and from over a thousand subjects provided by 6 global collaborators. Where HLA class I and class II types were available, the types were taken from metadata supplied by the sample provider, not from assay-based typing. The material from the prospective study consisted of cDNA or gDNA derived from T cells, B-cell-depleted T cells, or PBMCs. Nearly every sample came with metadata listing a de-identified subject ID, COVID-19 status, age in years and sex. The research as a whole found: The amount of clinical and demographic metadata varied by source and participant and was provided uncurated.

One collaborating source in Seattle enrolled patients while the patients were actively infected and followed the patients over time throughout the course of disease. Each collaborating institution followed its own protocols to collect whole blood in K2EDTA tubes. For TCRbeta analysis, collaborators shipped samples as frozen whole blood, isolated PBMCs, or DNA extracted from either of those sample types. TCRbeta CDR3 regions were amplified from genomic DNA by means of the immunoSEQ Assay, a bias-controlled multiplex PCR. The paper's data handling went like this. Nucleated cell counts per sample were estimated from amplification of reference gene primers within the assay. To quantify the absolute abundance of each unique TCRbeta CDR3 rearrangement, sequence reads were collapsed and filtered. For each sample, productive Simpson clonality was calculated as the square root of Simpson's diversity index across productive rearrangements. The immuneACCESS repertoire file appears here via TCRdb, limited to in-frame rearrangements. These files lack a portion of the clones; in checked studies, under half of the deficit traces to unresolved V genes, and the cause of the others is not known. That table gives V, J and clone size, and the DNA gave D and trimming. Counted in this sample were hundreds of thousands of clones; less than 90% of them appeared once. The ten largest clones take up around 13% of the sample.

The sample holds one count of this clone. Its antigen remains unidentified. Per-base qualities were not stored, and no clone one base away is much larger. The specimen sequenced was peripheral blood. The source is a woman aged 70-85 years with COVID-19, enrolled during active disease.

This receptor carries the CDR3 CASSSDRADEQYF. The sequenced DNA is TGTGCCAGCAGCTCGGACAGGGCCGACGAGCAGTACTTC. The receptor chain draws on TRBV7-9 and TRBJ2-7, with 8 bases matching TRBD1. The CDR3 numbers 13 residues from cysteine through phenylalanine. CDR3 DNA only is kept here, 39 bases in frame from base 1. CDR1 is given as SEHNR and CDR2 as FQNEAQ, both from the germline V gene (reference sequence). Ends trimmed: V by 4 bases, J by 5 bases; bases unmatched to a gene: 4.